Sequencing of this TCR beta chain was carried out in a study of T cells in Graves' hyperthyroidism and ophthalmopathy. CDR3 size: 12 residues. In germline, CDR1 is LNHDA, CDR2 SQIVND (reference sequence). Between the trimmed V and J ends, which lost 2 bases and 5 bases, there was a span of 6 bases. Lactation, pregnancy, other autoimmune disease or uncontrolled infection led to exclusion of patients. Out of 10 ml of fresh peripheral blood came the PBMCs. Amplification of TCR beta CDR3 regions used RNA as the template. TCR CDR3 regions were first amplified by RT-PCR with HTBI primers. TCRdb used MiXCR to reprocess the multiplex PCR reads, holding one entry per CDR3 protein. In the table there are about 400,000 distinct CDR3 sequences, under 15% of which are singletons.

The sequenced material came from blood. The chain is built from TRBV19 and TRBJ1-1, with D unresolved. The sequence came from a woman aged 25 to 39 with Graves' hyperthyroidism. The CDR3 nucleotides read TGTGCCAGTAGTATACTGGGGACTGAAGCTTTCTTT. Translation gives CASSILGTEAFF.